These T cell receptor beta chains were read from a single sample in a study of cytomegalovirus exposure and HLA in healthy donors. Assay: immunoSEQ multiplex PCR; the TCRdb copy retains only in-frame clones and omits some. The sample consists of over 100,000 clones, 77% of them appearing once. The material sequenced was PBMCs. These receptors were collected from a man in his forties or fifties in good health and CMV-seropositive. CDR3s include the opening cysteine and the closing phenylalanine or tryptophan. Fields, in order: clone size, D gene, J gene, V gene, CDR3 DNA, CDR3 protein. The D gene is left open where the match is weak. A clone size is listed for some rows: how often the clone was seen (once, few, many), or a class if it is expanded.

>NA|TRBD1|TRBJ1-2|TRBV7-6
TGTGCCAGCAGCTTATCCGCCAAGCTGTCCGGGACAGGGCCCCTGTATGGCTACACCTTC
CASSLSAKLSGTGPLYGYTF
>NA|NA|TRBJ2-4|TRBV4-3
TGCGCCAGCAGCCAAGATCGGCCGCGAAACGGCGGCAGTCAGTACTTC
CASSQDRPRNGGSQYF
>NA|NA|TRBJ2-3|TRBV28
TGTGCCAGCAGTTCAACCACTTATTATAGGGGGGATACGCAGTATTTT
CASSSTTYYRGDTQYF
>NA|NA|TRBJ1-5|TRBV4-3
TGCGCCAGCAGCCAAGTTTTCAGGGATGATCAGCCCCAGCATTTT
CASSQVFRDDQPQHF
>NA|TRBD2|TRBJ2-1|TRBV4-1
TGCGCCAGCAGCCAGAAACTAGCGGGGGGGGGTAATGAGCAGTTCTTC
CASSQKLAGGGNEQFF
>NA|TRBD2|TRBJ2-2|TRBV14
TGTGCCAGCAGCCTTCTGTCTGGAGCGGGAAACACCGGGGAGCTGTTTTTT
CASSLLSGAGNTGELFF
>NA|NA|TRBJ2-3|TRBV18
TGTGCCAGCCGGGACATGAAAACAGATACGCAGTATTTT
CASRDMKTDTQYF
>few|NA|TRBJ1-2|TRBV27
TGTGCCAGCAGTTTACAGGGAAGCTATGGCTACACCTTC
CASSLQGSYGYTF
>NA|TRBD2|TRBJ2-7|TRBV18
TGTGCCAGCTCACCAGGCGGGGGGAGCTCCTACGAGCAGTACTTC
CASSPGGGSSYEQYF
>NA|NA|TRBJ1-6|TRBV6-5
TGTGCCAGCAGTAGAGGCGGCAGGGCGGGAGAACCCCTCCACTTT
CASSRGGRAGEPLHF
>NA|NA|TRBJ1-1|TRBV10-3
TGTGCCATCAGTGGAGGGACATCTATGAACACTGAAGCTTTCTTT
CAISGGTSMNTEAFF
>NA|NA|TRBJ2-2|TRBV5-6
TGTGCCAGCAGCGCGGGATACACCGGGGAGCTGTTTTTT
CASSAGYTGELFF
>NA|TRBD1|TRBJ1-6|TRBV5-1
TGCGCCAGCAGCTTGGACAGGGGGAGTTCACCCCTCCACTTT
CASSLDRGSSPLHF
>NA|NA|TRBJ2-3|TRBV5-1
TGCGCCAGCAGCTTGTCTAGCGACAGCGCTAGCACAGATACGCAGTATTTT
CASSLSSDSASTDTQYF
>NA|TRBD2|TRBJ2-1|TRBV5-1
TGCGCCAGCAGCGAAAGCGGGGGGTACAATGAGCAGTTCTTC
CASSESGGYNEQFF
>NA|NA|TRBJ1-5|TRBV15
TGTGCCACCAGCAGAGATCTGCCGGGAGGACAGCCCCAGCATTTT
CATSRDLPGGQPQHF
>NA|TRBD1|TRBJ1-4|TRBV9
TGTGCCAGCAGCGTAGGTGTGGGACAGGGGGTTGAAAAACTGTTTTTT
CASSVGVGQGVEKLFF
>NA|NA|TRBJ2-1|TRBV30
TGTGCCTGGAGTGCAGGGCCAAGGGGGAATGAGCAGTTCTTC
CAWSAGPRGNEQFF
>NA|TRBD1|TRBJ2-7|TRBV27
TGTGCCAGCAGTTTCCTCGACAGGGAATCCTACGAGCAGTACTTC
CASSFLDRESYEQYF
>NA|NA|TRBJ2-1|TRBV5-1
TGCGCCAGCAGCTTGGGGGGCCCGGGTGGCTATGAGCAGTTCTTC
CASSLGGPGGYEQFF
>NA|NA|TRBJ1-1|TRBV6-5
TGTGCCAGCAATCAATTGGCAAGGAGCACTGAAGCTTTCTTT
CASNQLARSTEAFF
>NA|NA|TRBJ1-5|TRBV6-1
TGTGCCACGCAGAACGAGGATTCAAGCAATCAGCCCCAGCATTTT
CATQNEDSSNQPQHF
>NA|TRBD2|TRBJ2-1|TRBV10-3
TGTGCCATCAGTGATCCCCCCGGGGACCCGGGGGGTGAGCAGTTCTTC
CAISDPPGDPGGEQFF
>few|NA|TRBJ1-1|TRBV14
TGTGCCAGCAGCCAAGACTCCCTAAGCGAAGCTTTCTTT
CASSQDSLSEAFF
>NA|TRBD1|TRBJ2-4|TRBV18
TGTGCCAGCTCACCACCTACAGGGGTAGCCAAAAACAGTCAGTACTTC
CASSPPTGVAKNSQYF
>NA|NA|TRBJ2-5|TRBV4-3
TGCGCCAGCAGCCAAGATTTGTCGGCGGGCCAAGAGACCCAGTACTTC
CASSQDLSAGQETQYF
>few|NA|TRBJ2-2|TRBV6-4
TGTGCCAGCAGAAAACAGGGTTCCGGGGAGCTGTTTTTT
CASRKQGSGELFF
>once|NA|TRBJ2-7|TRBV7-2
TGTGCCAGCAGCTCACAGGGTGCCTACGAGCAGTACTTC
CASSSQGAYEQYF
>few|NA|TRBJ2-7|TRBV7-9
TGTTCCAGCAGCCCACAGGGGGGGTACTACGAGCAGTACTTC
CSSSPQGGYYEQYF
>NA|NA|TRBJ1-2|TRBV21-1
TGTGCCAGCGGGCCGACCAAAACCGGGACAGAAGCTAGAGGCTACACCTTC
CASGPTKTGTEARGYTF
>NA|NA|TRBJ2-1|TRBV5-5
TGTGCCAGCAGCTTGGTCGAAGTCGGCTCCTACAATGAGCAGTTCTTC
CASSLVEVGSYNEQFF
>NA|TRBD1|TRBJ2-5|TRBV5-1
TGCGCCAGCAGCTCCCCCGGGACAGGGGTGTTGGGGGAGACCCAGTACTTC
CASSSPGTGVLGETQYF
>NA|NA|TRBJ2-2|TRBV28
TGTGCCAGCAGTTTACTAGGCGGGGCCCTAATCGTAGGGGAGCTGTTTTTT
CASSLLGGALIVGELFF
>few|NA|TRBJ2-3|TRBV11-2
TGTGCCAGCAGCTATATCGGGGGACTCCTATTCACAGATACGCAGTATTTT
CASSYIGGLLFTDTQYF
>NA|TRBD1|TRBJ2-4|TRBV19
TGTGCCAGTGGGGGGGACAGGGGGGACATTCAGTACTTC
CASGGDRGDIQYF
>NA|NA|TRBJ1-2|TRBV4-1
TGCGCCAGCAGCCAAGGTCCCCCCCAAGCCCCCTATGGCTACACCTTC
CASSQGPPQAPYGYTF
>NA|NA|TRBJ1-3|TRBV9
TGTGCCAGCAGCTCGAGGACAATTTCAACCCTCTCTGGAAACACCATATATTTT
CASSSRTISTLSGNTIYF
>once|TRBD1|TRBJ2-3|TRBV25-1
TGTGCCAGCAGAATACAGGGGGCAGATACGCAGTATTTT
CASRIQGADTQYF
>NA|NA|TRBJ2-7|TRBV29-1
TGCAGCGTTGAAGATATGCTGGCAGGGAAAGCGCAGTACTTC
CSVEDMLAGKAQYF
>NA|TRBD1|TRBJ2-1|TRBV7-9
TGTGCCAGCAGCTTATTGACCGGGACAGGGGTCTACAATGAGCAGTTCTTC
CASSLLTGTGVYNEQFF
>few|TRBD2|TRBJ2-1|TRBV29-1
TGCAGCGTTGCACGGGGGGGGCCCTACAATGAGCAGTTCTTC
CSVARGGPYNEQFF
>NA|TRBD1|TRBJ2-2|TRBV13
TGTGCCAGCAGCCCCCTGGGACAGGGGGTGAACACCGGGGAGCTGTTTTTT
CASSPLGQGVNTGELFF
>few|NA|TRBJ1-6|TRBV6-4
TGTGCCAGCAGTGACAGGGGTAATTCACCCCTCCACTTT
CASSDRGNSPLHF
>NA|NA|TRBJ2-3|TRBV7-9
TGTGCCAGCAGCCCCCCCAGGGATACGCAGTATTTT
CASSPPRDTQYF
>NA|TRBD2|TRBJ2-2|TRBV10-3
TGTGCCATCAGTGAGTCGAGTCGTAGCGGGGGAGCCGACGCCGGGGAGCTGTTTTTT
CAISESSRSGGADAGELFF